Listed here are 10 T cell receptor beta chains from one sample, sequenced in a study of blood T cell repertoires in COVID-19. Sequencing was performed with immunoSEQ multiplex PCR; in TCRdb, only in-frame clones are kept and a portion is missing. The sample contains 210,000 or so clones, about 88% of which appear only once. Input material: peripheral blood. The origin of the receptors is a woman between 40 and 50 years old who had recovered from COVID-19.

The chain carries TRBV5-1 and TRBJ2-7; weak D call: TRBD1 (5 bases). Trimming left V 2 bases short and J 3 bases short, with 15 bases between. Per germline, CDR1 SGHRS and CDR2 YFSETQ. The CDR3 is 15 amino acids. The CDR3 here is CASSFSLQADYEQYF. For the CDR3, the DNA is TGCGCCAGCAGCTTTTCTTTACAGGCAGACTACGAGCAGTACTTC. Variable domain in full (rest from reference TRBV5-1 and TRBJ2-7): KAGVTQTPRYLIKTRGQQVTLSCSPISGHRSVSWYQQTPGQGLQFLFEYFSETQRNKGNFPGRFSGRQFSNSRSEMNVSTLELGDSALYLCASSFSLQADYEQYFGPGTRLTVT.

The rearrangement links TRBV3-1 (or the pseudogene TRBV3-2) to TRBJ1-4; 9 positions match TRBD1. Germline V CDR1 and CDR2: LGHDT, YNNKEL (reference sequence). The V and J ends lost 4 bases and 4 bases, in that order; junction bases with no gene match: 1. This CDR3 contains 14 residues. Here the CDR3 DNA reads TGTGCCAGCAGCCCGGGACAGGGTAATGAAAAACTGTTTTTT. This translates into CASSPGQGNEKLFF.

The CDR3 nucleotides read TGTGCCAGCAGCATCTCAGGGGCAGATACGCAGTATTTT. Protein sequence: CASSISGADTQYF. The V call is TRBV7-9, the J call TRBJ2-3; a weak D match, TRBD1 (6 bases). This CDR3 comprises 13 residues. The V gene lost 5 bases and the J gene lost 4 bases, with 10 bases spanning the gap. Germline lookup yields CDR1 SEHNR and CDR2 FQNEAQ (reference sequence).

J is TRBJ2-5 and V is TRBV11-3; 8 nucleotides align to TRBD1. The trim removed 5 bases at V and 7 bases at J, leaving 9 bases unmatched. This CDR3 comprises 14 residues. The germline gives CDR1 SGHNT, CDR2 YENEEA. CDR3 in amino acids: CASSQEGTGRTQYF. Here the CDR3 DNA reads TGTGCCAGCAGCCAAGAGGGGACAGGAAGGACCCAGTACTTC.

The CDR3 nucleotides are TGTGCCAGCAGCCAAGTGAATGACAGGCTCCACCAGTACTTC. Translation: CASSQVNDRLHQYF. This chain uses TRBV14 with TRBJ2-5; tentatively, D is TRBD1 (6 bases). Per the germline V gene, CDR1 is SGHDN and CDR2 is FVKESK. CDR3 size: 14 residues. The V end was cut by 1 base, the J end by 10 bases, with 16 bases between.

CDR3 DNA sequence: TGTGCCAGCAGCATAATGCCGGGACAGGGCGACGACGAGCAGTACTTC. This sequence encodes CASSIMPGQGDDEQYF. The V call is TRBV7-9, the J call TRBJ2-7; TRBD1 matches 9 bases. Germline V CDR1 and CDR2: SEHNR, FQNEAQ (reference sequence). V shed 5 bases, J shed 5 bases, and the junction held 13 bases outside the gene matches. CDR3 length equals 16 residues.

In this sample, this clone turned up once. J is TRBJ1-5 and V is TRBV5-6; D is unresolved. Trimming left V 0 bases short and J 7 bases short, with 11 bases between. The CDR3 length is 14 residues. CDR1 is SGHDT and CDR2 is YYEEEE in the germline V gene. Written as DNA, the CDR3 is TGTGCCAGCAGCTTGGGTGGAGGTAGACAGCCCCAGCATTTT. It specifies CASSLGGGRQPQHF. The whole variable domain, remainder taken from reference TRBV5-6 and TRBJ1-5, is DAGVTQSPTHLIKTRGQQVTLRCSPKSGHDTVSWYQQALGQGPQFIFQYYEEEERQRGNFPDRFSGHQFPNYSSELNVNALLLGDSALYLCASSLGGGRQPQHFGDGTRLSIL.

The chain has TRBV19 and TRBJ1-6, with D tentatively TRBD1 (5 bases). The germline CDR1 and CDR2 sequences are LNHDA and SQIVND (reference sequence). The CDR3 totals 15 residues. Trimming left V 2 bases short and J 5 bases short, with 10 bases between. As DNA, the CDR3 is TGTGCCAGTAGTATACAAGGGGCCGATAATTCACCCCTCCACTTT. It translates to CASSIQGADNSPLHF.

The chain recombines TRBV27 with TRBJ2-1; D might be TRBD1 (5 bases). The CDR3 extends over 13 amino acids. Germline lookup yields CDR1 MNHEY and CDR2 SMNVEV (reference sequence). Between the trimmed V and J ends, which lost 4 bases and 7 bases, there was a span of 11 bases. The CDR3 DNA follows: TGTGCCAGCAGTTGGGGCTCAGGAAATGAGCAGTTCTTC. Translating gives CASSWGSGNEQFF.

The chain joins TRBV6-2 or TRBV6-3 to TRBJ2-3; 7 nucleotides align to TRBD1. The CDR3 length is 12 residues. Unmatched junction bases numbered 6, after V lost 6 bases and J lost 9 bases. Germline V gene lookup returns CDR1 MNHEY and CDR2 SVGEGT. CDR3 residues: CASSPTGLTQYF. CDR3 DNA sequence: TGTGCCAGCAGCCCGACAGGGCTGACGCAGTATTTT.